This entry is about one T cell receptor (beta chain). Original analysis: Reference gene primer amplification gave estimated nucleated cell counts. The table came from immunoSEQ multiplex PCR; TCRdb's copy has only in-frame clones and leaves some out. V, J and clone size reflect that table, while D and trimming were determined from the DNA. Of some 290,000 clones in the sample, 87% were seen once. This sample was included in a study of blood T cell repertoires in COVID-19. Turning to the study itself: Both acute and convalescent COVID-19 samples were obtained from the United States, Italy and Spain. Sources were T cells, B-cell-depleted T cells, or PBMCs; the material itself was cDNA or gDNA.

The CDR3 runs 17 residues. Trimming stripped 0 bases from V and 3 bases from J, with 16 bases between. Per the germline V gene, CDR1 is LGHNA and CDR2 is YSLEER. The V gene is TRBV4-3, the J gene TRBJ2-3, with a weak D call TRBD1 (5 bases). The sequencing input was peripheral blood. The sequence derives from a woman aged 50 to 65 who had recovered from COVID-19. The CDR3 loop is CASSQEGGQGETDTQYF. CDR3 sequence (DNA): TGCGCCAGCAGCCAAGAAGGTGGGCAGGGTGAGACAGATACGCAGTATTTT.